This TCR beta chain was obtained from a study of blood T cell repertoires in COVID-19 (TCRdb year 2020). Concerning the study at large: Samples from collaborators originated in the United States, Italy and Spain and spanned both the acute and convalescent phases of COVID-19. The material from the prospective study consisted of cDNA or gDNA derived from T cells, B-cell-depleted T cells, or PBMCs. Subjects who had been exposed to COVID-19, were actively infected with it, or had recovered from it provided the deeply sampled blood TCRbeta repertoires that made up the dataset. The repertoires were made available in a free public database intended to serve as a resource for research on the immune response to SARS-CoV-2. The samples were drawn from two sources: the first 160 participants of the ongoing ImmuneRACE study, and 950 to 1,500 subjects contributed by 6 global collaborators. A de-identified subject ID, COVID-19 status, age in years and sex were almost always included in the sample metadata. Where HLA class I and class II types were available, the types were taken from metadata supplied by the sample provider, not from assay-based typing. The paper's findings and limits, for the study overall: The amount of clinical and demographic metadata varied by source and participant and was provided uncurated.

Collaborating institutions collected whole blood in K2EDTA tubes following their own protocols. For TCRbeta analysis, collaborators shipped samples in one of three forms: frozen whole blood, isolated PBMCs, or DNA extracted from either of those sample types. Trimming takes 0 bases from V and 1 base from J, and the germline ends sit 19 bases apart. From the cysteine through the phenylalanine, the CDR3 covers 19 amino acids. Of all the DNA, just the CDR3 is kept, 57 bases in frame from base 1. CDR1 and CDR2 are drawn from the germline V gene (reference sequence): SGHNT, YYREEE. The immunoSEQ Assay, a bias-controlled multiplex PCR, was used to amplify TCRbeta CDR3 regions from genomic DNA. From the authors' description of their analysis: The number of nucleated cells in each sample was estimated by amplification of reference gene primers within the assay. To quantify the absolute abundance of each unique TCRbeta CDR3 rearrangement, sequence reads were collapsed and filtered. For each sample, productive Simpson clonality was calculated by taking the square root of Simpson's diversity index across productive rearrangements. TCRdb obtained this table from immuneACCESS and retained in-frame rearrangements with V and J assigned. These tables miss some clones; where compared with another copy, unresolved V genes account for less than half of the shortfall, and the remainder is unexplained. For V, J and clone size, that table is used; D and trimming come from the DNA. This sample has 470,000 or so clones in its table, and about 89% of those were observed once. Roughly 4.3% of the sample is in the top ten clones.

For this clone: Its antigen remains undetermined. Base qualities are not recorded, but no much larger clone differs from it by a single base.

Sequencing was done on a sample of peripheral blood. The origin of this receptor is a woman in her 30s with acute or convalescent COVID-19. This sequence uses TRBV5-4 and TRBJ2-2; 6 matching bases give a weak D call of TRBD1. For the CDR3, the sequence is CASSLDAGRGHENTGELFF. DNA sequence: TGTGCCAGCAGCTTGGACGCGGGTCGGGGACATGAGAACACCGGGGAGCTGTTTTTT.